These 2 T cell receptor beta chains came from one sample sequenced in a study of circulating CD8 cells and anti-PD-1 response in melanoma. Using roughly 15 ng of total RNA, TCR libraries were made with the QIAseq Immune Repertoire TCR panel. TCRdb re-analysed the reads in MiXCR, keeping a single row per CDR3 protein. The sample consists of roughly 450 distinct CDR3 sequences, around 9.4% of them appearing once. From live CD3+CD8+TCRalphabeta+ cells, four PD-1 and/or TIGIT subsets were sorted. Sequenced material: CD8+ T cells from PBMCs, taken at baseline or after one month of anti-PD-1 therapy (not recorded which). The source of these receptors is a human donor with melanoma.

By share, this clonotype ranks as large. V is TRBV12-3 or TRBV12-4 and J is TRBJ2-1, with 10 positions matching TRBD2. After removal of 5 bases from V and 6 bases from J, the junction contained 7 bases not matched to a gene. This CDR3 is built from 15 residues. As DNA, the CDR3 is TGTGCCAGCAGTGCCCCGGGACTAGCGAGCAATGAGCAGTTCTTC. Amino acid sequence: CASSAPGLASNEQFF.

This clonotype is labeled medium-sized. V usage is TRBV4-1 and J usage is TRBJ2-2; 9 nucleotides line up with TRBD2. The CDR3 totals 16 residues. Trimming removed 1 base from V and 5 bases from J; junction bases left unmatched: 5. The V gene's germline CDR1 is MGHRA and CDR2 YSYEKL. The DNA of the CDR3 is TGCGCCAGCAGCCAAGTGCAGCTAGCGGGAACCGGGGAGCTGTTTTTT. This gives the protein CASSQVQLAGTGELFF.